These T cell receptor beta chains were read from a single sample in a study of shared clonotypes between healthy human individuals. Measured with immunoSEQ multiplex PCR; TCRdb has only the in-frame clones, and not every one. The sample has a few hundred thousand clones, over 95% seen once. Sequenced: naive CD8+ T cells sorted from blood. These receptors all stem from a woman in her 30s in good health. The CDR3 runs from the conserved cysteine through the conserved F or W. A D gene is named only where the DNA matches it firmly. Clone size appears in some rows only: once, few, many, or a class for an expanded clone.

j_call | d_call | v_call | clone_size | cdr3_nt | cdr3_aa
TRBJ2-5 | TRBD2 | TRBV9 | NA | TGTGCCAGCAACCGGAGGTCTACTAGCGGACACCAAGAGACCCAGTACTTC | CASNRRSTSGHQETQYF
TRBJ2-7 | TRBD1 | TRBV19 | NA | TGTGCCAGTAGTCCGTTCTTCTCCGGGACAGGGGACTACGAGCAGTACTTC | CASSPFFSGTGDYEQYF
TRBJ2-5 | TRBD2 | TRBV5-6 | once | TGTGCCAGCAGCTTTGGGACTAGCGGAAAGTACCAAGAGACCCAGTACTTC | CASSFGTSGKYQETQYF
TRBJ1-1 | NA | TRBV6-1 | NA | TGTGCCAGCAGTGACGAGAAGAACACTGAAGCTTTCTTT | CASSDEKNTEAFF
TRBJ2-5 | TRBD1 | TRBV2 | once | TGTGCCAGCAGTGAAGCGCTTAGGGGACAGCCTTCACAAGAGACCCAGTACTTC | CASSEALRGQPSQETQYF
TRBJ2-7 | NA | TRBV9 | NA | TGTGCCAGCAGCGTAGACCGGGGCTACGAGCAGTACTTC | CASSVDRGYEQYF
TRBJ2-7 | TRBD1 | TRBV27 | once | TGTGCCAGCAGCCCCGCCGGGACAGGGTACGAGCAGTACTTC | CASSPAGTGYEQYF
TRBJ2-3 | TRBD2 | TRBV7-3 | NA | TGTGCCAGCAGCTATAGCGGGAACCCGACAGATACGCAGTATTTT | CASSYSGNPTDTQYF
TRBJ1-2 | NA | TRBV29-1 | NA | TGCAGCGTTTTACAGGAAGTTGGCTACACCTTC | CSVLQEVGYTF
TRBJ2-7 | NA | TRBV5-6 | NA | TGTGCCAGCAGCTTACTAGCACCTGGTATAGACGAGCAGTACTTC | CASSLLAPGIDEQYF
TRBJ2-1 | NA | TRBV18 | few | TGTGCCAGCTCACCAGGACCGATCCCATACAATGAGCAGTTCTTC | CASSPGPIPYNEQFF
TRBJ2-1 | NA | TRBV9 | NA | TGTGCCAGCAGCCTCCTTGCGGGGACTTACAATGAGCAGTTCTTC | CASSLLAGTYNEQFF
TRBJ2-2 | NA | TRBV13 | NA | TGTGCCAGCAGCTTAAGTTCGGCAGTCTACGGCACCGGGGAGCTGTTTTTT | CASSLSSAVYGTGELFF
TRBJ2-7 | NA | TRBV10-3 | NA | TGTGCCATCAGTGAGTTGGCGGAGATCCATTCCTACGAGCAGTACTTC | CAISELAEIHSYEQYF
TRBJ2-7 | TRBD2 | TRBV5-8 | NA | TGTGCCAGCAGCCGCGGGGGGGAGCAGTACTTC | CASSRGGEQYF
TRBJ2-5 | TRBD1 | TRBV27 | NA | TGTGCCAGCAGTTCGGCAGGGGGCGGAGAGACCCAGTACTTC | CASSSAGGGETQYF
TRBJ2-7 | TRBD2 | TRBV28 | once | TGTGCCAGCAGTTCGCAGACTAGCGGGAGCTCCTACGAGCAGTACTTC | CASSSQTSGSSYEQYF
TRBJ2-2 | NA | TRBV7-6 | NA | TGTGCCAGCAGCTTAGATGGGCAGTTCACCGGGGAGCTGTTTTTT | CASSLDGQFTGELFF
TRBJ2-7 | TRBD2 | TRBV9 | NA | TGTGCCAGCAGCGTAGGGGGGACTAGCGCTACCTACGAGCAGTACTTC | CASSVGGTSATYEQYF
TRBJ2-2 | TRBD1 | TRBV25-1 | NA | TGTGCCAGCAGTGAGTGGACAGGGGGTCCCGGGGAGCTGTTTTTT | CASSEWTGGPGELFF
TRBJ2-7 | NA | TRBV5-5 | NA | TGTGCCAGCAGCTTGCAAGGCTACGAGGGGCAGGGGAGCTCCTACGAGCAGTACTTC | CASSLQGYEGQGSSYEQYF
TRBJ2-1 | NA | TRBV28 | NA | TGTGCCAGCAGTTTCGGGGTGAGCAATGAGCAGTTCTTC | CASSFGVSNEQFF
TRBJ2-3 | NA | TRBV5-4 | NA | TGTGCCAGCAGCGCACCCGGCTTCAGTTCCGATACGCAGTATTTT | CASSAPGFSSDTQYF
TRBJ1-5 | NA | TRBV19 | NA | TGTGCCAGTAGTATCGGACATTTCAATCAGCCCCAGCATTTT | CASSIGHFNQPQHF
TRBJ2-1 | TRBD2 | TRBV11-2 | NA | TGTGCCAGCAGCTTGCTTTGGTCTAGCGGTGTGGATGAGCAGTTCTTC | CASSLLWSSGVDEQFF
TRBJ1-6 | NA | TRBV6-5 | NA | TGTGCCAGCAGTTACTCGAGAGGCGGTTCGGGAGCACCCCTCCACTTT | CASSYSRGGSGAPLHF
TRBJ2-4 | NA | TRBV6-6 | NA | TGTGCCAGCAGTTACTCCGAGAACAGAGGCATTCAGTACTTC | CASSYSENRGIQYF
TRBJ1-1 | TRBD1 | TRBV6-5 | NA | TGTGCCAGCAGTTCCTACGGGACAGGGGGGAATATCTTT | CASSSYGTGGNIF
TRBJ2-1 | NA | TRBV11-2 | NA | TGTGCCAGCAGCTTAGCAAATGAGCAGTTCTTC | CASSLANEQFF
TRBJ2-5 | NA | TRBV7-8 | NA | TGTGCCAGCAGCTCGACCCCGGCGGGGGAGACCCAGTACTTC | CASSSTPAGETQYF
TRBJ1-1 | NA | TRBV2 | NA | TGTGCCAGCAGTGAAGGGGGGGTGATGACTGAAGCTTTCTTT | CASSEGGVMTEAFF
TRBJ2-7 | NA | TRBV7-9 | NA | TGTGCCAGCAGCCTACAAGACAGCAACTACGAGCAGTACTTC | CASSLQDSNYEQYF
TRBJ2-3 | NA | TRBV7-2 | NA | TGTGCCAGCAGCTTAGCATACTCGGGCACAGATACGCAGTATTTT | CASSLAYSGTDTQYF
TRBJ2-7 | NA | TRBV29-1 | NA | TGCAGCGTTCTAGCCTTGGGGGAGCAGTACTTC | CSVLALGEQYF
TRBJ2-1 | TRBD2 | TRBV7-9 | NA | TGTGCCAGCAGCTCAGGACTAGGGGAGTTCTTC | CASSSGLGEFF